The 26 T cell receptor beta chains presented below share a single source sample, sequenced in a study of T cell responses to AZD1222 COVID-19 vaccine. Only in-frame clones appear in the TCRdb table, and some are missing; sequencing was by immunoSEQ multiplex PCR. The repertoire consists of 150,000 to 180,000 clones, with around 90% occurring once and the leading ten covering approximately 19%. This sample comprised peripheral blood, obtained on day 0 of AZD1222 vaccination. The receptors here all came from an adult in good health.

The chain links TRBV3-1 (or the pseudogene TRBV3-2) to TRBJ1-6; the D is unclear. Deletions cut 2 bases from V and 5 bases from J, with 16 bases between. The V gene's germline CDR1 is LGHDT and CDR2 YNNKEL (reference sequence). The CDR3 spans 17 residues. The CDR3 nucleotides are TGTGCCAGCAGCCAACCTACTTGGGATCCTCATAATTCACCCCTCCACTTT. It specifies CASSQPTWDPHNSPLHF.

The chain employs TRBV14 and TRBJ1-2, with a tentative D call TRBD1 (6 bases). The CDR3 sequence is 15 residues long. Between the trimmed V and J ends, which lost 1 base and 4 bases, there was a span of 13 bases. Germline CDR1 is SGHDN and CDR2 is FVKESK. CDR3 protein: CASSQVRGAIYGYTF. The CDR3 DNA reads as TGTGCCAGCAGCCAAGTGCGGGGGGCGATCTATGGCTACACCTTC.

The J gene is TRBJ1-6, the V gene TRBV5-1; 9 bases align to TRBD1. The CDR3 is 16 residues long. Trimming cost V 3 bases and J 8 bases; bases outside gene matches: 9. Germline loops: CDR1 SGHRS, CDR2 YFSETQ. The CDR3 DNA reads TGCGCCAGCAGCTCCGGGGACAGGGAATTTTATTCACCCCTCCACTTT. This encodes CASSSGDREFYSPLHF.

CDR3 DNA sequence: TGTGCCAGTAGTATGGACGCCCCGCCGGAGACTGAAGCTTTCTTT. Protein sequence: CASSMDAPPETEAFF. The V and J genes are TRBV19 and TRBJ1-1; the D is unclear. V was clipped by 3 bases and J by 5 bases, with 16 bases between them. The CDR3 runs 15 residues. Germline V CDR1 and CDR2: LNHDA, SQIVND (reference sequence).

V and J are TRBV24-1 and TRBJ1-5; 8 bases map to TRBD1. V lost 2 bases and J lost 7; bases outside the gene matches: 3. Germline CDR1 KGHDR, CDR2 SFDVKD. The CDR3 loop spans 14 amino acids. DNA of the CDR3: TGTGCCACCAGTGATTCTACAGGGGGGCAGCCCCAGCATTTT. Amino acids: CATSDSTGGQPQHF.

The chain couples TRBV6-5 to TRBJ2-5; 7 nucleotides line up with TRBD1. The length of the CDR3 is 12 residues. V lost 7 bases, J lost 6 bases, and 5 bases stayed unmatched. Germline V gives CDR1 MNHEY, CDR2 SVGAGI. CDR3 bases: TGTGCCAGCAATAACAGGGGTCAGACCCAGTACTTC. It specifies CASNNRGQTQYF.

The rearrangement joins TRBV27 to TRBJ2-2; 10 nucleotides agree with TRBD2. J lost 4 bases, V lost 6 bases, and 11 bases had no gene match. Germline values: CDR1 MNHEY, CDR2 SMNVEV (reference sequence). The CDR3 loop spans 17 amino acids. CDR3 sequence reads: CASSPPSGRALTGELFF. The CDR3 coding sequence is TGTGCCAGCAGCCCCCCCAGCGGGAGGGCCCTCACCGGGGAGCTGTTTTTT.

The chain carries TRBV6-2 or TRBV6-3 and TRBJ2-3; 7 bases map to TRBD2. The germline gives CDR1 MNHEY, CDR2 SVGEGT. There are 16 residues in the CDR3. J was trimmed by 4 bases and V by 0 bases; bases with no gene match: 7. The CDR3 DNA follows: TGTGCCAGCAGTTACTCGAATGGCGGGGGACCAGATACGCAGTATTTT. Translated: CASSYSNGGGPDTQYF.

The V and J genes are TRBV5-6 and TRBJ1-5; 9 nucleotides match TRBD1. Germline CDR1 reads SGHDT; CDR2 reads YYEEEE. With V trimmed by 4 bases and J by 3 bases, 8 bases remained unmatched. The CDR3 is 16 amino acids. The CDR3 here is CASSLGTGIANQPQHF. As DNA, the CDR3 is TGTGCCAGCAGCCTGGGGACAGGGATTGCCAATCAGCCCCAGCATTTT.

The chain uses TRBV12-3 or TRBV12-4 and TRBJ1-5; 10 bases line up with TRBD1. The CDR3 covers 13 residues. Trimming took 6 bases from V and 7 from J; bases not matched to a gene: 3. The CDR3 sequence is CASRGTGDQPQHF. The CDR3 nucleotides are TGTGCCAGCAGGGGGACAGGGGACCAGCCCCAGCATTTT.

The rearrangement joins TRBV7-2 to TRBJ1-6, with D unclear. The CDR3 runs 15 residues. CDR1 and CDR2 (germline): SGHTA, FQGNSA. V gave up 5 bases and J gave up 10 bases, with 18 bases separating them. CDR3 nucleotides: TGTGCCAGCAGCCCAGACGGGTTAAGAAGATCACCCCTCCACTTT. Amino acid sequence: CASSPDGLRRSPLHF. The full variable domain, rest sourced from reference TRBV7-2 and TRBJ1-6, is GAGVSQSPSNKVTEKGKDVELRCDPISGHTALYWYRQSLGQGLEFLIYFQGNSAPDKSGLPSDRFSAERTGGSVSTLTIQRTQQEDSAVYLCASSPDGLRRSPLHFGNGTRLTVT.

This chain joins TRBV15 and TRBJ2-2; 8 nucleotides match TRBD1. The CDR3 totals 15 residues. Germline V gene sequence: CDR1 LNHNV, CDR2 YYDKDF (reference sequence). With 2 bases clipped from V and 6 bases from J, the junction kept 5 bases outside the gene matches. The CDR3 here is CATSRTQTGAGELFF. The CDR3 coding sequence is TGTGCCACCAGCAGAACACAGACAGGGGCCGGGGAGCTGTTTTTT.

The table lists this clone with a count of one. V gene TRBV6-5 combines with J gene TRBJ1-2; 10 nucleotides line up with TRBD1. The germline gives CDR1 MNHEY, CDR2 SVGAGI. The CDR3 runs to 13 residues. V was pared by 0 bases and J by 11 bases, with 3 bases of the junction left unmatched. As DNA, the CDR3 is TGTGCCAGCAGTTACTCTTCGGGACAGGGGTACACCTTC. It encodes CASSYSSGQGYTF.

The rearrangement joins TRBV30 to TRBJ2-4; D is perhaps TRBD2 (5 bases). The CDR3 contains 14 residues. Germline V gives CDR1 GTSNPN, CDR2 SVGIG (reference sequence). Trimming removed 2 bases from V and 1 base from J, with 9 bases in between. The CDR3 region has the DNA TGTGCCTGGAGTATATCGGGGGCCAAAAACATTCAGTACTTC. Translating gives CAWSISGAKNIQYF.

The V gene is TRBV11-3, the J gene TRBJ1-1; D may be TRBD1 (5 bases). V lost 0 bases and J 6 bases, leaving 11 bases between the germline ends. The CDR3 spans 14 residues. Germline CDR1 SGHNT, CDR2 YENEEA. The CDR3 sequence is CASSLDQTDPEAFF. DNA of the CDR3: TGTGCCAGCAGCTTAGATCAGACAGATCCTGAAGCTTTCTTT.

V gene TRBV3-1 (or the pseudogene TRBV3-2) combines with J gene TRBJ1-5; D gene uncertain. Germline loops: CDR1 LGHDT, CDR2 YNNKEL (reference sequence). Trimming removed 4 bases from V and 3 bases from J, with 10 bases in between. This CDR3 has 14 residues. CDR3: CASSPSGNNQPQHF. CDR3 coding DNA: TGTGCCAGCAGCCCCTCTGGTAACAATCAGCCCCAGCATTTT.

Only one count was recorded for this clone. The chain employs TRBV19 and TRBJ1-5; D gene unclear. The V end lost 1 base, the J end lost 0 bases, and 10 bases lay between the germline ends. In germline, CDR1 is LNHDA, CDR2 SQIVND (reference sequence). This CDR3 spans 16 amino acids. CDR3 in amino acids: CASSIGDYYSNQPQHF. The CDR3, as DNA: TGTGCCAGTAGTATAGGGGATTACTATAGCAATCAGCCCCAGCATTTT.

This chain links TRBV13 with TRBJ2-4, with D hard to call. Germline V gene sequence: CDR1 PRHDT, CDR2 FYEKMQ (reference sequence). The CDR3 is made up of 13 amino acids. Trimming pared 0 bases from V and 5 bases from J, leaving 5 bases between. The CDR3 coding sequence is TGTGCCAGCAGCTTAGGCCGACAAAACATTCAGTACTTC. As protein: CASSLGRQNIQYF. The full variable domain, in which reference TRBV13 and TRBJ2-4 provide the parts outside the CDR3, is AAGVIQSPRHLIKEKRETATLKCYPIPRHDTVYWYQQGPGQDPQFLISFYEKMQSDKGSIPDRFSAQQFSDYHSELNMSSLELGDSALYFCASSLGRQNIQYFGAGTRLSVL.

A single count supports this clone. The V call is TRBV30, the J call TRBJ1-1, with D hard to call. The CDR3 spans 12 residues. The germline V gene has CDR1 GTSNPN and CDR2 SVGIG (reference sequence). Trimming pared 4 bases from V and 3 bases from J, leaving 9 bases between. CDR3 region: CAWISDYTEAFF. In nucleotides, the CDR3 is TGTGCCTGGATTAGTGATTACACTGAAGCTTTCTTT.

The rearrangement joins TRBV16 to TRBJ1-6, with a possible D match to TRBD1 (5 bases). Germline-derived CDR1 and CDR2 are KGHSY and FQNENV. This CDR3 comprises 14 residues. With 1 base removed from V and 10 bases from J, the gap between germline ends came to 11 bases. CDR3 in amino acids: CASSQLSRDSPLHF. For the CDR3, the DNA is TGTGCCAGCAGCCAATTATCAAGGGACTCACCCCTCCACTTT. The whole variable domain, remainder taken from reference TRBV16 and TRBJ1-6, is GEEVAQTPKHLVRGEGQKAKLYCAPIKGHSYVFWYQQVLKNEFKFLISFQNENVFDETGMPKERFSAKCLPNSPCSLEIQATKLEDSAVYFCASSQLSRDSPLHFGNGTRLTVT.

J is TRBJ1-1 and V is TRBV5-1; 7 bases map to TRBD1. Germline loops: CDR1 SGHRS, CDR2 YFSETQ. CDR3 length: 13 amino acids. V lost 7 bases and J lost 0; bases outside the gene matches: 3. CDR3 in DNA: TGCGCCAGCGTGGGACAGTTGAACACTGAAGCTTTCTTT. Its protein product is CASVGQLNTEAFF. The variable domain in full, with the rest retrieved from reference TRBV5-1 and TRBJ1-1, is KAGVTQTPRYLIKTRGQQVTLSCSPISGHRSVSWYQQTPGQGLQFLFEYFSETQRNKGNFPGRFSGRQFSNSRSEMNVSTLELGDSALYLCASVGQLNTEAFFGQGTRLTVV.

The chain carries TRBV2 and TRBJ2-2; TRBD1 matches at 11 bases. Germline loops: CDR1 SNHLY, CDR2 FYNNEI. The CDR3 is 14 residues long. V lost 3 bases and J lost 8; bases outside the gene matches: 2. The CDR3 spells CASSEDRGPGELFF. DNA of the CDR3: TGTGCCAGCAGTGAGGACAGGGGGCCTGGGGAGCTGTTTTTT.

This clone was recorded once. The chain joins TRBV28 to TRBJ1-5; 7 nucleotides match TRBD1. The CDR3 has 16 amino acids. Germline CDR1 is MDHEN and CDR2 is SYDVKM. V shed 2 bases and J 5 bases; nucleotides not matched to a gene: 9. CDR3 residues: CASSLIETGSHQPQHF. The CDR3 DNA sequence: TGTGCCAGCAGTTTAATAGAGACAGGGAGTCATCAGCCCCAGCATTTT. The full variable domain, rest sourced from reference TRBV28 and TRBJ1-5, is DVKVTQSSRYLVKRTGEKVFLECVQDMDHENMFWYRQDPGLGLRLIYFSYDVKMKEKGDIPEGYSVSREKKERFSLILESASTNQTSMYLCASSLIETGSHQPQHFGDGTRLSIL.

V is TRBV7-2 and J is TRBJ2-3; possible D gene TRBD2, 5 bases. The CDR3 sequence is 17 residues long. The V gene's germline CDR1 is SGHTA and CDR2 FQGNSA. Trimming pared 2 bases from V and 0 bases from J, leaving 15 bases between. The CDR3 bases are TGTGCCAGCAGCTTATTTCTTGGCGGGCCGAGCACAGATACGCAGTATTTT. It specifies CASSLFLGGPSTDTQYF.

CDR3 DNA sequence: TGTGCCAGCAGCTCGCGGACAGGGAGCAATCAGCCCCAGCATTTT. This codes for CASSSRTGSNQPQHF. The chain couples TRBV7-9 to TRBJ1-5; 8 nucleotides align to TRBD1. J lost 1 base, V lost 4 bases, and 3 bases had no gene match. This CDR3 spans 15 amino acids. In germline, CDR1 is SEHNR, CDR2 FQNEAQ (reference sequence).

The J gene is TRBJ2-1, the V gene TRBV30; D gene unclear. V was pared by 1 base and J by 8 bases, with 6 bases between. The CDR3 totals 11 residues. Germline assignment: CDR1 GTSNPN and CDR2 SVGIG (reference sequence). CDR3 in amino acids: CAWSDVDEQFF. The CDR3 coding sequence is TGTGCCTGGAGTGATGTGGATGAGCAGTTCTTC.